This T cell receptor beta chain was sequenced in a study of blood T cell repertoires in COVID-19. Study details: Whether acute or convalescent, the COVID-19 samples came from the United States, Italy and Spain.

CDR3 length: 11 residues. The germline V gene encodes CDR1 DFQATT and CDR2 SNEGSKA (reference sequence). Authors' processing steps: Reference gene primer amplification gave estimated nucleated cell counts. Some clones are missing from TCRdb's copy, which holds only in-frame ones; the method was immunoSEQ multiplex PCR. That table is the source of V, J and clone size, and D and trimming were worked out from the DNA. This sample has roughly 250,000 clones, with about 83% found just once. Only a few counts were recorded for this clone. One junction end disagrees with the germline gene, perhaps due to a read error.

Material: PBMCs or T cells enriched from blood (not recorded which). The clonotype was recovered from a woman aged 45-60 years who had recovered from COVID-19. The chain carries TRBV20-1 and TRBJ2-7; D is unresolved. CDR3 sequence: CSARDWADQYF. The CDR3 region has the DNA TGCAGTGCCAGAGATTGGGCAGATCAGTACTTC.